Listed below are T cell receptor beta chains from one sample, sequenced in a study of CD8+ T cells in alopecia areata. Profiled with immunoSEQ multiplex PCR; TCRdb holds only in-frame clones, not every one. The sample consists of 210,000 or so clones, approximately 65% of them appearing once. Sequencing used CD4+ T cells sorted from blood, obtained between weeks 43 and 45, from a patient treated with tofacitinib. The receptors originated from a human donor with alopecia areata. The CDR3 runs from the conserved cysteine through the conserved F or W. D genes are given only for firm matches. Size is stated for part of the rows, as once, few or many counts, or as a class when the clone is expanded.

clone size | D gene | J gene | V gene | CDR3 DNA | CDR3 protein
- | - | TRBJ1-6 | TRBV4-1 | TGCGCCAGCAGCCCCGGACCAGTTTCACCCCTCCACTTT | CASSPGPVSPLHF
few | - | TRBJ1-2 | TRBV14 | TGTGCCAGCAGCCCTGGGTTTCGGGGCGACGGTGGCTACACCTTC | CASSPGFRGDGGYTF
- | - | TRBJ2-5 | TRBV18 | TGTGCCAGCTCACCACCCGTCAGCCAAGAGACCCAGTACTTC | CASSPPVSQETQYF
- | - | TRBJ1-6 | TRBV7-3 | TGTGCCAGCAGCTTCGGTCTGGGTGATTCACCCCTCCACTTT | CASSFGLGDSPLHF
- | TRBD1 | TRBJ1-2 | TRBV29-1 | TGCAGCACCGCCGGTGGGGACAGGGGTAACTATGGCTACACCTTC | CSTAGGDRGNYGYTF
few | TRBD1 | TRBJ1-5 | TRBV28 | TGTGCCAGCGAGGACAGGGGGCGAGGAAATCAGCCCCAGCATTTT | CASEDRGRGNQPQHF
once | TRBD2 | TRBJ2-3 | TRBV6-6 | TGTGCCAGCAGTTACCTTACGGGACTAGCCCAGACTACGCAGTATTTT | CASSYLTGLAQTTQYF
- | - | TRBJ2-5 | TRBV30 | TGTGCCTGGAGTGTAGGGGGGAGGGAGACCCAGTACTTC | CAWSVGGRETQYF
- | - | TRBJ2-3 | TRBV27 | TGTGCCAGCAGTCGGGACGGGGTTGGGGCAGATACGCAGTATTTT | CASSRDGVGADTQYF
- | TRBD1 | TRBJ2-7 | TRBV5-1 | TGCGCCAGCAGCGACGGGACAGGAACCTACGAGCAGTACTTC | CASSDGTGTYEQYF
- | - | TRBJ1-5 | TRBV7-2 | TGTGCCAGCAGCCATAGACAGGGCAATCAGCCCCAGCATTTT | CASSHRQGNQPQHF
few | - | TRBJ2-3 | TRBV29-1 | TGCAGCATAAACTTACAGGGATTTGGCACAGATACGCAGTATTTT | CSINLQGFGTDTQYF
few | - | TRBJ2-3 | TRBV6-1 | TGTGCCAGCAGTGAAATGCAAAGGGGGATGGGAGATACGCAGTATTTT | CASSEMQRGMGDTQYF
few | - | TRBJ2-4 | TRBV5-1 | TGCGCCAGCAGCTTGGAAGCCAAAAACATTCAGTACTTC | CASSLEAKNIQYF
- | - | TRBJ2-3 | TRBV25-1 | TGTGCCAGCAGTGGGGGGACACAGGCCCTAGATACGCAGTATTTT | CASSGGTQALDTQYF
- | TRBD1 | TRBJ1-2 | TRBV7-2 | TGTGCCAGCAGCTCGGGACAGGCTTACTATGGCTACACCTTC | CASSSGQAYYGYTF
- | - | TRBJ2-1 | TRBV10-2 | TGCGCCAGCAGGGCCTCTCGGGCAGAAGGCAATGAGCAGTTCTTC | CASRASRAEGNEQFF
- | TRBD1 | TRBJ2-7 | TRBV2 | TGTGCCAGCAGTGGGGGGACAGTCTCCTACGAGCAGTACTTC | CASSGGTVSYEQYF
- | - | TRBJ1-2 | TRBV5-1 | TGCGCCAGCAGCTTCGGACACCCGAGTGGGAACTATGGCTACACCTTC | CASSFGHPSGNYGYTF
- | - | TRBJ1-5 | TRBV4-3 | TGCGCCAGCAGCCAGTCCGGCAATCAGCCCCAGCATTTT | CASSQSGNQPQHF
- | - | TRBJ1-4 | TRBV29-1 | TGCAGCGTTGTACAAAGGGGAGCTAATGAAAAACTGTTTTTT | CSVVQRGANEKLFF
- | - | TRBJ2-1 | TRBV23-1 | TGCGCCGACAGTAACCTCACCTACAATGAGCAGTTCTTC | CADSNLTYNEQFF
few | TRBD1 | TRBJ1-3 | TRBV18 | TGTGCCAGCTCACCCCGGGACAGGGGAACCACCATATATTTT | CASSPRDRGTTIYF
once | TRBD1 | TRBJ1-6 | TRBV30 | TGTGCCTGGAGATCCGGGACAGATAATTCACCCCTCCACTTT | CAWRSGTDNSPLHF
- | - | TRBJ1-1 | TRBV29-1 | TGCAGCGTTGAAAGGGTTAACACTGAAGCTTTCTTT | CSVERVNTEAFF
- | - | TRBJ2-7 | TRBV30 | TGTGCCTGGAGTGTACGAGTTTTTATGGGGACCCACGACTACGAGCAGTACTTC | CAWSVRVFMGTHDYEQYF
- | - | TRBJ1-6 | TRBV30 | TGTGCCTGGAGTGCGCCTGACTATAATTCACCCCTCCACTTT | CAWSAPDYNSPLHF
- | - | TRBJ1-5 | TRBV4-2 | TGTGCCAGCAGCCAAGATTCCACGGAAATTCAGCCCCAGCATTTT | CASSQDSTEIQPQHF
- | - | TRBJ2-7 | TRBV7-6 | TGTGCCAGCAGCTTAGATCGCCGCGCCGAGCAGTACTTC | CASSLDRRAEQYF
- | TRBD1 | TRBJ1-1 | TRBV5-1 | TGCGCCAGCAGCTGGGACAGAGGGATCGCTTTCTTT | CASSWDRGIAFF
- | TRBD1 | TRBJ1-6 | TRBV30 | TGTGCCTGGAGTGTAGGGACAGGTGATAATTCACCCCTCCACTTT | CAWSVGTGDNSPLHF
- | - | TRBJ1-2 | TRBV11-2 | TGTGCCAGCAGCGTTAATTCCGGGACTGCTAACTATGGCTACACCTTC | CASSVNSGTANYGYTF
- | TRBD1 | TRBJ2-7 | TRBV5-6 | TGTGCCAGCAGCTTGAGGATGTTCGCAGGGGGAAACGAGCAGTACTTC | CASSLRMFAGGNEQYF
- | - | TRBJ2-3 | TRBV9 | TGTGCCAGCAGCCCGGACACACCAGATACGCAGTATTTT | CASSPDTPDTQYF
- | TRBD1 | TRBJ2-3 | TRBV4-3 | TGCGCCAGCAGCCTCGGACAGGGAGTCACAGATACGCAGTATTTT | CASSLGQGVTDTQYF
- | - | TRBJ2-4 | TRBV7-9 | TGTGCCAGCAGCTTAGGCGGAAACATTCAGTACTTC | CASSLGGNIQYF
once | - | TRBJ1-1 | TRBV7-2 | TGTGCCAGCAGCTTTAGAAACGGCAACACTGAAGCTTTCTTT | CASSFRNGNTEAFF
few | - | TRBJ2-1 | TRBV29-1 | TGCAGCCTCTTGGACCTAAGCTCCTACAATGAGCAGTTCTTC | CSLLDLSSYNEQFF
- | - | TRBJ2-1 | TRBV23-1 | TGCGCCAGCAGTCTAACTTCCCGGCGGGACACAGCATCCTACAATGAGCAGTTCTTC | CASSLTSRRDTASYNEQFF
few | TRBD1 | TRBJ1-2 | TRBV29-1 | TGCAGCGTCGACAGGGGGTATGGCTACACCTTC | CSVDRGYGYTF
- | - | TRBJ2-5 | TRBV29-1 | TGCAGCTACAGGGTTGTCGAGACCCAGTACTTC | CSYRVVETQYF
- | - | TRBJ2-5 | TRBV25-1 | TGTGCCAGCAGTGAATATATTGGCTTGGGAGAGACCCAGTACTTC | CASSEYIGLGETQYF
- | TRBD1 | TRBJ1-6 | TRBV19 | TGTGCCAGTAGTATACGGCCCAATTGGCAGGGGGCGACACCCCTCCACTTT | CASSIRPNWQGATPLHF
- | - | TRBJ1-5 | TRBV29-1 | TGCAGCGCTGCCTTCCCGGAGGGGGGGCCCCAGCATTTT | CSAAFPEGGPQHF
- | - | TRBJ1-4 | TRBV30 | TGTGCCTGGAGTGTCGACAGATCTAATGAAAAACTGTTTTTT | CAWSVDRSNEKLFF